The source of this T cell receptor (beta chain) is a study of T cell changes during pregnancy in multiple sclerosis. The assay was immunoSEQ multiplex PCR, and TCRdb's table has in-frame clones only and misses some. The data hold roughly 64,000 clones, with roughly 90% observed a single time. The V gene's germline CDR1 is SGDLS and CDR2 YYNGEE. This CDR3 comprises 16 residues. The V gene end was trimmed by 3 bases and the J gene end by 3 bases; junction bases not matched to a gene: 9. V usage is TRBV9 and J usage is TRBJ1-2, with TRBD1 identical over 9 bases. The sequencing used peripheral blood, collected in the second trimester of pregnancy. The clonotype comes from a female donor with multiple sclerosis, enrolled in a pregnancy study. The CDR3 DNA reads TGTGCCAGCAGCGCCGGGGGACAGGGTTTGGACTATGGCTACACCTTC. Translation gives CASSAGGQGLDYGYTF. Full variable domain (outside the CDR3, taken from reference TRBV9 and TRBJ1-2): DSGVTQTPKHLITATGQRVTLRCSPRSGDLSVYWYQQSLDQGLQFLIQYYNGEERAKGNILERFSAQQFPDLHSELNLSSLELGDSALYFCASSAGGQGLDYGYTFGSGTRLTVV.